This T cell receptor (beta chain) emerged from a study of blood T cell repertoires in COVID-19. Germline loops: CDR1 MGHRA, CDR2 YSYEKL. This CDR3 has 17 amino acids. V gave up 6 bases and J gave up 2 bases; unmatched junction bases: 14. Per the study methods: Counts of nucleated cells, estimated from reference gene primer amplification, were obtained. Libraries were prepared by immunoSEQ multiplex PCR; TCRdb keeps only in-frame clonotypes and omits some of them. V and J calls and clone size are given by that table; D and trimming were obtained from the DNA. The sample includes roughly 97,000 clones, 70% to 90% of them seen just once.

Sequencing was carried out using peripheral blood. The receptor was isolated from a human donor in a cohort sampled during active COVID-19. The rearrangement joins TRBV4-1 to TRBJ2-7; TRBD1 matches at 9 bases. CDR3 sequence reads: CASSPPNRDRATYEQYF. As DNA, the CDR3 is TGCGCCAGCAGTCCTCCTAACCGGGACAGGGCGACCTACGAGCAGTACTTC.